This T cell receptor beta chain stems from a study of cytotoxic CD8 clonotypes in ibrutinib-treated CLL (dated by TCRdb to about 2021). In terms of the full investigation: The cohort included roughly 15 treatment-naive and 11 to 12 relapsed/refractory patients; around 17 were IGHV unmutated. Cryopreserved peripheral blood mononuclear cells were obtained prior to treatment, at the time of response, and at either disease progression or sustained remission. Of the approximately 86 participants in the trial, 25 to 30 had longitudinal samples available. Every sample from remission and from progressive disease was obtained while the patients were still on ibrutinib. On average, each sample had a few hundred thousand productive templates and more than 75,000 productive rearrangements. Response samples were obtained after a median of around 11 months of treatment, with a range of about 6 to 36 months. Responses were partial in approximately 24 patients and complete in 2; after median 68 months follow-up, about 14 stayed in remission and about twelve progressed. General findings and caveats noted by the study authors: Sampling times were not matched between sustained-remission and progressing patients, and lymph node repertoires were not studied. Public clonotypes were rare and either contracted or stayed stable during treatment, and the rise in clonality at ibrutinib response reflected the expansion of private clonotypes. Clonality rose at ibrutinib response, remained stable during sustained remission, and dropped back toward baseline at progression. At baseline, clonality was higher than in age-matched healthy donors and showed a strong correlation with circulating CD8+ T-cell counts.

The time point label corresponds to: progressive disease on ibrutinib. For TCR beta library preparation, 1.5 to 2.5 micrograms of genomic DNA was extracted from cryopreserved PBMCs. Longitudinal blood samples from CLL patients on ibrutinib monotherapy were analyzed using high-throughput TCR beta sequencing. Patients were enrolled in a phase 2 open-label single-center ibrutinib monotherapy trial. On a MiSeq, deep resolution sequencing aimed for a depth between 1 in 1 million and 1 in 200,000 T cells, with each clonotype covered approximately 9.8x on average. TCR beta libraries were generated with the immunoSEQ hsTCRB Kit. As for how the authors treated the data: ImmunoSEQ Data Assistant and ImmunoSEQ Analyzer were used for data analysis, and V, D and J genes were assigned according to IMGT definitions. Clonality, which ranges from 0 to 1, was calculated by subtracting the normalized Shannon entropy of productive rearrangement frequencies from one. Public clonotype analysis was restricted to overrepresented clonotypes comprising at least 0.05% of each patient's repertoire. Repertoires from some 13 age-matched healthy donors in immuneACCESS were used as clonality controls. Not all clones reach the TCRdb copy of this immuneACCESS table, which keeps in-frame sequences only. Checked studies attribute under half of the gap to unresolved V genes and leave the rest unexplained. V, J and clone size are those of that table, while D and trimming were read from the DNA. Counted in this sample were fewer than 300,000 clones; roughly three quarters of them appeared once. The ten top clones hold around 5.1% of the sample.

CDR1 SEHNR and CDR2 FQNEAQ are derived from the germline V gene (reference sequence). V and J lose 5 bases and 8 bases, and a span of 10 bases separates them. The CDR3, cysteine through phenylalanine, is 12 amino acids long. Only CDR3 DNA remains: 36 bases, in frame from the first base. Notes on this clone: Its antigen is not yet known. Nothing much larger sits one base from this clone, and base qualities are not available.

The chain employs TRBV7-9 and TRBJ2-1; there is no confident call for the D gene. This sample comprised PBMCs, obtained at disease progression, from a patient treated with ibrutinib. The clonotype was recovered from a human donor with chronic lymphocytic leukemia. The CDR3 sequence is CASSLLTHEQFF. The DNA sequence reads TGTGCCAGCAGCCTCCTGACTCATGAGCAGTTCTTC.